This T cell receptor beta chain originates from a study of Ad26.COV2.S vaccination and SARS-CoV-2 variants (dated by TCRdb to about 2021). Study-level background: Donors in the vaccine arm were drawn from COV1001, a multicentre, randomized, double-blind, placebo-controlled phase I-IIa trial testing Ad26.COV2.S in healthy adults. TCRbeta repertoire sequencing was used to assess the specificity and breadth of SARS-CoV-2-reactive T cell receptors after Ad26.COV2.S vaccination. Ad26.COV2.S was administered intramuscularly at a dose of 5x10^10 or 1x10^11 viral particles, either as one shot or as two shots given 56 days apart. Trial participants were randomized into five groups of five, in which low-dose or high-dose Ad26.COV2.S was given once or twice, or placebo was given on both occasions. The TCR-sequenced set comprised around 30 samples: approximately 19 Ad26.COV2.S vaccine recipients, 5 placebo recipients and 8 SARS-CoV-2 convalescent individuals. Investigators remained blinded to trial group allocation during experiments and outcome assessment.

This sample's treatment or condition label indicates: roughly 18 received Ad26.COV2.S at low or high dose, single or two shots; about 5 received placebo; per-sample allocation not given. For vaccine and placebo recipients, the sequenced repertoires came from samples collected on day 63 after the first injection. In Cohort 1b, 25 or so adults aged 18-55 years were enrolled at a single site in Boston, USA, between 29 July and 7 August 2020. Ad26.COV2.S consisted of a replication-incompetent adenovirus type 26 vector by which a prefusion-stabilized SARS-CoV-2 spike protein from the original Wuhan strain was expressed. Beyond this particular receptor, the publication reports: Spike-specific TCR breadth was higher in Ad26.COV2.S recipients than in placebo recipients (P = 0.0014). Comparing responses between vaccine doses or regimens was not something the study was powered to do. The authors noted that total T cell responses may have been underestimated by the TCR breadth and depth analyses. After vaccination, spike-specific CD8+ and CD4+ T cell responses were reported to show substantial breadth. Comparable non-spike TCR breadth was observed between vaccine and placebo recipients, consistent with only spike being contained in the vaccine.

The immunoSEQ Assay was used to sequence TCRbeta CDR3 regions. After extraction, genomic DNA underwent amplification by bias-controlled multiplex PCR, followed by high-throughput sequencing. Under the source paper's analysis protocol: Collapsing and filtering of sequences were performed to quantify the absolute abundance of each unique TCRbeta CDR3 region. T cell fraction was estimated by normalizing TCRbeta template counts to usable DNA, which was measured by amplifying reference genes present in all nucleated cells. Repertoire TCRs were annotated as SARS-CoV-2-specific when V gene, CDR3 amino acid sequence and J gene were exactly matched to a known reactive TCR set. The reference SARS-CoV-2 TCR set was derived from MIRA and filtered for enrichment in COVID-19-positive ImmuneCODE repertoires, a step that removed public or cross-reactive TCRs. Based on the MIRA antigens, annotated TCRs were further analysed at the level of specific ORF or position within ORF. Breadth was defined as annotated unique rearrangements over total unique productive rearrangements; depth was the summed frequency of those rearrangements. TCR breadth was compared between groups using two-sided Wilcoxon rank-sum tests. TCRdb provides this immuneACCESS table in a form limited to in-frame rearrangements. Some clones are lacking; in checked studies, under half of them reflect an unresolved V gene, and why the rest are absent is not known. V and J calls plus clone size are reproduced from that table; the DNA served to infer D and trimming. The sample includes about 680,000 clones, with approximately 88% observed a single time. The ten largest clones represent about 1.5% of the sample.

As for this clone: Its antigen is not yet known. No base-level quality is on record; no much larger clone is a single base apart.

Reading from cysteine to phenylalanine, the CDR3 counts 15 amino acids. Only the CDR3 region is kept as DNA, spanning 45 bases read in frame from base 1. V ends up 5 bases short and J 3 bases short, with an unmatched junction base count of 7. From the germline V gene, CDR1 is MNHEY and CDR2 is SVGAGI. The sequence was obtained from a person aged 18-65 years who received the Ad26.COV2.S COVID-19 vaccine or a placebo. This specimen consisted of peripheral blood, obtained in a trial of Ad26.COV2.S vaccine versus placebo. The chain uses TRBV6-5 and TRBJ2-1; 7 central bases correspond to TRBD2. The bases are TGTGCCAGCAGTCGGGATCTAGCGGACTACAATGAGCAGTTCTTC. This gives the protein CASSRDLADYNEQFF.